This T cell receptor beta chain was retrieved from a study of metastatic and nonmetastatic thyroid tumors. Overall study: Repertoire data that came from the blood and tumor or nodule tissue of malignant and benign thyroid patients were compared. The study's findings and limits: Reported TCR beta diversity, measured in blood and tumor, was significantly higher for malignant thyroid tumors than for benign nodules.

At least ten counts were recorded for this clone. The antigen is not known. Thyroid surgery was performed in patients who had received no treatment beforehand. TCRdb re-clonotyped the PCR reads via MiXCR. Of fewer than 35,000 clones in the sample, more than 10% were seen once. Specimen: blood. This TCR was sampled from a female donor with papillary thyroid cancer or a benign thyroid nodule (not recorded which). Some clones in this sample may be carry-over from other donors' samples.

CDR3 nucleotides: TGTGCCAGTAAGATGGTCCACACTGAAGCTTTCTTT. It encodes CASKMVHTEAFF. The chain has TRBV19 and TRBJ1-1; no clear D. The length of the CDR3 is 12 residues. V was cut by 7 bases and J by 3 bases, with 9 bases left in between. The germline V gene encodes CDR1 LNHDA and CDR2 SQIVND (reference sequence).